This T cell receptor beta chain derives from a study of blood T cell repertoires in COVID-19. TCRdb keeps only in-frame clones here, not all; method: immunoSEQ multiplex PCR. The sample holds about 370,000 clones, more than 70% seen once. The CDR3 loop spans 14 amino acids. Germline CDR1 is SGDLS and CDR2 is YYNGEE. With V trimmed by 5 bases and J by 2 bases, 5 bases remained unmatched. V and J are TRBV9 and TRBJ1-1; TRBD1 matches 8 bases. Sample: peripheral blood. The clonotype comes from a woman aged 25 to 39 with COVID-19, enrolled during active disease. CDR3 nucleotide sequence: TGTGCCAGCAGTAGACAGGGGATTAACACTGAAGCTTTCTTT. Protein sequence: CASSRQGINTEAFF.